Reported below is one T cell receptor beta chain. The CDR3 has 14 residues. Germline lookup yields CDR1 MDHEN and CDR2 SYDVKM. J was trimmed by 7 bases and V by 4 bases; bases with no gene match: 6. This sample was taken from a study of blood T cell repertoires in COVID-19. The assay was immunoSEQ multiplex PCR, and TCRdb's table has in-frame clones only and misses some. The sample has about 200,000 clones; roughly nine tenths are singletons. The sequence was collected from a woman between 65 and 79 years old with acute or convalescent COVID-19. The sequencing sample was made of peripheral blood. V gene TRBV28 combines with J gene TRBJ2-4; TRBD1 aligns across 8 bases. The CDR3: CASSSGTGWNIQYF. CDR3 nucleotides: TGTGCCAGCAGTTCCGGGACAGGTTGGAACATTCAGTACTTC.